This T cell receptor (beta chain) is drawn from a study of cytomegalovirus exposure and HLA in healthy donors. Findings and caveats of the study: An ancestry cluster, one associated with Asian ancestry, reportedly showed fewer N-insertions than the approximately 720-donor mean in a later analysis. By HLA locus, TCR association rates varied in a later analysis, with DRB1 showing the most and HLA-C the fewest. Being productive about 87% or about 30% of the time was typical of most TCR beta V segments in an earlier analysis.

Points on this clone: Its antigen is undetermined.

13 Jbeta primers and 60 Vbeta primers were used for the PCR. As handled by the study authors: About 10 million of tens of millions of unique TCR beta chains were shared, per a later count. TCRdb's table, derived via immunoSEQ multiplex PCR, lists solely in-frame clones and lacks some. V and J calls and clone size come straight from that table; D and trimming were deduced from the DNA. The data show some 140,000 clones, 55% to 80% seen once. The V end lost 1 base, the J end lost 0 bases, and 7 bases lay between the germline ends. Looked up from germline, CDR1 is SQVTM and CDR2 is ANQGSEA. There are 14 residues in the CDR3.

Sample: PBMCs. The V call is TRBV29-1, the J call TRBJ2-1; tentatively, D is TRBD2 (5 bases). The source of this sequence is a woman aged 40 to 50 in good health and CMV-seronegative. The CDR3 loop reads CSVEGESSYNEQFF. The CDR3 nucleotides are TGCAGCGTTGAAGGGGAGAGCTCCTACAATGAGCAGTTCTTC.